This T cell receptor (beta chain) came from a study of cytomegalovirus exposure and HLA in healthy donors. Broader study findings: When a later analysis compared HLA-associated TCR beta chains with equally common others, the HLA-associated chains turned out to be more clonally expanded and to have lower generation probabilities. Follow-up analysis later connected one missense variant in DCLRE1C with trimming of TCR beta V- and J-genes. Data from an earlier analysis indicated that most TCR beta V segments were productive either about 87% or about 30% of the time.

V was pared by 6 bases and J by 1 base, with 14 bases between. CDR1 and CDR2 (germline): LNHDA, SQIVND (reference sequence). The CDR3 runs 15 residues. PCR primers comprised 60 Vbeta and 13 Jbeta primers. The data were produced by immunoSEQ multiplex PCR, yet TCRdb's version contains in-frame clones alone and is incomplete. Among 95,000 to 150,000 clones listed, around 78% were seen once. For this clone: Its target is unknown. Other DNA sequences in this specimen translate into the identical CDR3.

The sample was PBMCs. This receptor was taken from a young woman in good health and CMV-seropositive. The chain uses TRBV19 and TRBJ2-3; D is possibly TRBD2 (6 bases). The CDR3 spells CASSRSGGGTDTQYF. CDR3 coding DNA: TGTGCCAGTAGCCGGAGCGGAGGGGGCACAGATACGCAGTATTTT.